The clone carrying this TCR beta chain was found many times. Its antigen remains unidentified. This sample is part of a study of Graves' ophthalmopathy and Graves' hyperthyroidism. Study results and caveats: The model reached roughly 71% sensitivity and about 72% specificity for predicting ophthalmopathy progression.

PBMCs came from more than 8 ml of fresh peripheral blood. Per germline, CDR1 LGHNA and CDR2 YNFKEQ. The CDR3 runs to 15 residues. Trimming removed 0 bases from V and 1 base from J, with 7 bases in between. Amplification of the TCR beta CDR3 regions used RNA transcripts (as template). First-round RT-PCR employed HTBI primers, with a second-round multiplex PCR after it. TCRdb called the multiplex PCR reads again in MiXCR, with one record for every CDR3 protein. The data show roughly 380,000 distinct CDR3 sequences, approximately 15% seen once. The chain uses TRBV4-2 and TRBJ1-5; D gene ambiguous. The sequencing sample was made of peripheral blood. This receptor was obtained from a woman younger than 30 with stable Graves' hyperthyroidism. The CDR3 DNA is TGTGCCAGCAGCCAAGATCGGCCCAGCAATCAGCCCCAGCATTTT. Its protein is CASSQDRPSNQPQHF.